This T cell receptor beta chain was recovered during a study of patients and donors after allogeneic stem cell transplantation (dated by TCRdb to the early 2020s). This clonotype appeared a few times. There is no known antigen for this receptor. One base away there is no much larger clone; base qualities are not given. The CDR3 sequence holds 15 residues, the cysteine and phenylalanine included. Of the read, only the CDR3 DNA is kept; its 45 bases are in frame from base 1. Sequences SGHKS (CDR1) and YYEKEE (CDR2) are obtained from the germline V gene (reference sequence). V is pared back by 0 bases and J by 2 bases, with 10 bases lying between the germline termini. The method behind the library was RT-PCR. For sequencing, a NextSeq 550 was employed. TCRdb trimmed public reads at Q25 via fastp, called clones via MiXCR and kept in-frame beta chains. Each entry is one CDR3 protein sequence, shown with its most common DNA and genes. Counted in this sample were about 960,000 distinct CDR3 sequences; roughly 18% of them appeared once. Together, the top ten hold 5% to 6.5% of the sample.

The V and J genes are TRBV5-5 and TRBJ2-3; too little of a D gene remains to name it. The sequence derives from a human donor who was either an allogeneic HSCT recipient or a stem cell or donor lymphocyte infusion donor (not recorded which). It is not recorded whose cells these are; they may come from a transplant donor. Sequencing used blood, either unsorted or a sorted T cell fraction (not recorded which). Here is the DNA: TGTGCCAGCAGCTTGGGGCAGGTTAACACAGATACGCAGTATTTT. It translates to CASSLGQVNTDTQYF.